This T cell receptor (beta chain) was obtained from a study of prognosis after radiotherapy for stage I lung cancer. The overall study: Stage I non-small cell lung cancer patients, who were enrolled in Nanjing, China, joined the cohort between April 2018 and 2019. Newly diagnosed primary stage I lung tumors were present in about 14 patients, and oligometastatic NSCLC after surgical resection of the primary tumor was present in several patients. Every patient with non-small cell lung cancer was judged medically inoperable. The patient group included nobody who received concurrent therapy with stereotactic body radiotherapy.

V was pared by 7 bases and J by 2 bases, with 12 bases between. The CDR3 consists of 13 residues. CDR1 is MNHEY, CDR2 SVGEGT, per germline. CDR3 of TCR beta was amplified from genomic DNA via a two-round multiplex PCR. Primers specific to each TRBV and TRBJ gene were used in first-round PCR. Via MiXCR, TCRdb re-called the multiplex PCR reads, giving one row per CDR3 protein. This table has about 16,000 distinct CDR3 sequences, about 40% appearing once. Sequencing used PBMCs, obtained before or after stereotactic body radiation therapy (not recorded which). This receptor was identified in a donor aged 50 or older with non-small cell lung cancer. V and J are TRBV6-2 or TRBV6-3 and TRBJ2-7; D gene unclear. The CDR3 nucleotides read TGTGCCAGCAAGAACAGTCTAGCCTACGAGCAGTACTTC. Protein: CASKNSLAYEQYF.